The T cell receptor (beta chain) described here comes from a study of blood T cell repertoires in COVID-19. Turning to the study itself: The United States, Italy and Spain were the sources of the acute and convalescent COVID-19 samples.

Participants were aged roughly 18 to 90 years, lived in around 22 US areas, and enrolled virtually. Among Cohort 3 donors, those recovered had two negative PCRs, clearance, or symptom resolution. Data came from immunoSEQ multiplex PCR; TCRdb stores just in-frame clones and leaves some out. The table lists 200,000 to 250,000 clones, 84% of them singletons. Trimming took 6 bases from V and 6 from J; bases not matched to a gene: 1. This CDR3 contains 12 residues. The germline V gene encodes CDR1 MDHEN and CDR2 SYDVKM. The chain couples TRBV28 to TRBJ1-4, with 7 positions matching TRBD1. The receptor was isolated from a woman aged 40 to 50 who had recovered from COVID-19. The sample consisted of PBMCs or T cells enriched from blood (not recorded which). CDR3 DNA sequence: TGTGCCAGCAGCGACAGGGATGAAAAACTGTTTTTT. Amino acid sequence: CASSDRDEKLFF.